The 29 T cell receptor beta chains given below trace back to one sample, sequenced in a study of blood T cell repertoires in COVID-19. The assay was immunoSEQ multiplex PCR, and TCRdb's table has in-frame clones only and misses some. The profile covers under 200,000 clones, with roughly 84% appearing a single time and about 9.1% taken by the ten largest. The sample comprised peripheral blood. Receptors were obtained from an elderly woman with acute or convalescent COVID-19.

The CDR3 spells CASSYREDTEAFF. The CDR3 nucleotides are TGTGCCAGCAGTTATCGGGAGGACACTGAAGCTTTCTTT. This chain connects TRBV25-1 to TRBJ1-1; D unresolved. V lost 5 bases, J lost 3 bases, and 10 bases lay in between. The CDR3 contains 13 residues. CDR1 is MGHDK and CDR2 is SYGVNS in the germline V gene.

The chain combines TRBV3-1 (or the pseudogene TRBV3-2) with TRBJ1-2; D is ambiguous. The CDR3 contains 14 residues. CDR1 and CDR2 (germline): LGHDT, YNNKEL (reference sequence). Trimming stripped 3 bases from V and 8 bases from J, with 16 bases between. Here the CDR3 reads CASSQPNPGGGYTF. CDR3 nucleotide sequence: TGTGCCAGCAGCCAGCCAAACCCGGGAGGGGGCTACACCTTC.

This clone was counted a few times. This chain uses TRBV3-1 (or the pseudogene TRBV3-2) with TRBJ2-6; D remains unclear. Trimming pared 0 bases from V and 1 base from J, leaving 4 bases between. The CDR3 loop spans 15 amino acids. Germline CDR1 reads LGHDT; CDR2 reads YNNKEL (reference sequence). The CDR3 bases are TGTGCCAGCAGCCAAGATATTTCTGGGGCCAACGTCCTGACTTTC. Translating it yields CASSQDISGANVLTF.

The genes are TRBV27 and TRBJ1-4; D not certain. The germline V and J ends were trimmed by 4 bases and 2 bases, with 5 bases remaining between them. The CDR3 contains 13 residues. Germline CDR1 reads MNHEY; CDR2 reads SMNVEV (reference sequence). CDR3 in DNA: TGTGCCAGCAGTTGGCGGACTAATGAAAAACTGTTTTTT. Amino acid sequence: CASSWRTNEKLFF.

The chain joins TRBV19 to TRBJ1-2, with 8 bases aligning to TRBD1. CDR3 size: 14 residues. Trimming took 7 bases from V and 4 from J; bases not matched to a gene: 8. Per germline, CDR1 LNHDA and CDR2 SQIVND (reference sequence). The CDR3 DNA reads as TGTGCCAGTAAGATAGGACAGGGCTTCTATGGCTACACCTTC. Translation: CASKIGQGFYGYTF. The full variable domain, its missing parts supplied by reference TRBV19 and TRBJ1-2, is DGGITQSPKYLFRKEGQNVTLSCEQNLNHDAMYWYRQDPGQGLRLIYYSQIVNDFQKGDIAEGYSVSREKKESFPLTVTSAQKNPTAFYLCASKIGQGFYGYTFGSGTRLTVV.

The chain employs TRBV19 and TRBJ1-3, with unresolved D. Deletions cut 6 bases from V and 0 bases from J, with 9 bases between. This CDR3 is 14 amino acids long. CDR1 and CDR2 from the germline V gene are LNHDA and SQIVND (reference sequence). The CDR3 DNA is TGTGCCAGTAGGGCACGGAGCTCTGGAAACACCATATATTTT. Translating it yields CASRARSSGNTIYF.

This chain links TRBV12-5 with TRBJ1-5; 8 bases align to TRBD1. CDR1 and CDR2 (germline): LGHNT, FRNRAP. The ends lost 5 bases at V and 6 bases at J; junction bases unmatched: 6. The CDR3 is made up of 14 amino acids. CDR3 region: CASGLDRVGQPQHF. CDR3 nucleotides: TGTGCTAGTGGTCTGGACAGGGTCGGTCAGCCCCAGCATTTT. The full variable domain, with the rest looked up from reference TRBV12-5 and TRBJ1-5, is DARVTQTPRHKVTEMGQEVTMRCQPILGHNTVFWYRQTMMQGLELLAYFRNRAPLDDSGMPKDRFSAEMPDATLATLKIQPSEPRDSAVYFCASGLDRVGQPQHFGDGTRLSIL.

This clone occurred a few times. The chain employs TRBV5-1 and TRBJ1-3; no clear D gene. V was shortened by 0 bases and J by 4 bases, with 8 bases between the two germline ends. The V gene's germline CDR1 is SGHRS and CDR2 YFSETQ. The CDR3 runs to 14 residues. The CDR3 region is CASSLDFPGNTIYF. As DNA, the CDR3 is TGCGCCAGCAGCTTGGACTTCCCAGGAAACACCATATATTTT. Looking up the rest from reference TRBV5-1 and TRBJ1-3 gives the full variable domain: KAGVTQTPRYLIKTRGQQVTLSCSPISGHRSVSWYQQTPGQGLQFLFEYFSETQRNKGNFPGRFSGRQFSNSRSEMNVSTLELGDSALYLCASSLDFPGNTIYFGEGSWLTVV.

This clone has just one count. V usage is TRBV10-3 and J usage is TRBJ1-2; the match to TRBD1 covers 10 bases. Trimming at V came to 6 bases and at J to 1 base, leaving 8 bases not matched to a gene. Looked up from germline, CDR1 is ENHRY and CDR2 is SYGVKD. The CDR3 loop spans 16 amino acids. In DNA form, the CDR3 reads TGTGCCATCAGCGCAACCGGGACAGGGGATAACTATGGCTACACCTTC. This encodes CAISATGTGDNYGYTF.

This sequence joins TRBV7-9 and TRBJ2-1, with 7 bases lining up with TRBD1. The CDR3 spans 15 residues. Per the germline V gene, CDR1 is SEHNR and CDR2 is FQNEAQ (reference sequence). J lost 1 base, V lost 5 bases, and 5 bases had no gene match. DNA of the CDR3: TGTGCCAGCAGCCGACAGGGCCCGTCCTACAATGAGCAGTTCTTC. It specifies CASSRQGPSYNEQFF.

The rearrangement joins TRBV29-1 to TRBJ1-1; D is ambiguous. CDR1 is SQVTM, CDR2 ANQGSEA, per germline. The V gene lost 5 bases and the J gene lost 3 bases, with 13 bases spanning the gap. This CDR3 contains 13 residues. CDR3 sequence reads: CSVSGREDTEAFF. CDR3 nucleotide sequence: TGCAGCGTTTCGGGAAGGGAGGACACTGAAGCTTTCTTT. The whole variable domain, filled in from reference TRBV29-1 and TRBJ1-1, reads SAVISQKPSRDICQRGTSLTIQCQVDSQVTMMFWYRQQPGQSLTLIATANQGSEATYESGFVIDKFPISRPNLTFSTLTVSNMSPEDSSIYLCSVSGREDTEAFFGQGTRLTVV.

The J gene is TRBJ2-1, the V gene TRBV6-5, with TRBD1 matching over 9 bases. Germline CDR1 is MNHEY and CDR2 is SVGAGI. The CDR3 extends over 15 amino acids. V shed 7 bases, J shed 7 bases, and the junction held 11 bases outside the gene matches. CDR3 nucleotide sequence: TGTGCCAGCAAGCGCGGGACAGGGAACGGGAATGAGCAGTTCTTC. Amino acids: CASKRGTGNGNEQFF.

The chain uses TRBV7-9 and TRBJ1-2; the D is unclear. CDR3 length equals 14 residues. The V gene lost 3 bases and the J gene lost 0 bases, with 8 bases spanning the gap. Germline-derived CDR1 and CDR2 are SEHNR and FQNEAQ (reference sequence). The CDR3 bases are TGTGCCAGCAGCTTCAGGTCCGCTAACTATGGCTACACCTTC. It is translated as CASSFRSANYGYTF.

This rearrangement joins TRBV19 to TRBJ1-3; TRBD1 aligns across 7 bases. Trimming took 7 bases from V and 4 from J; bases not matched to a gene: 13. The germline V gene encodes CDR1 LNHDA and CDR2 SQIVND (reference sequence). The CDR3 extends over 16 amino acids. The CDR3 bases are TGTGCCAGTACCTTAAGGGGGCGGAGAGACGGAAACACCATATATTTT. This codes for CASTLRGRRDGNTIYF.

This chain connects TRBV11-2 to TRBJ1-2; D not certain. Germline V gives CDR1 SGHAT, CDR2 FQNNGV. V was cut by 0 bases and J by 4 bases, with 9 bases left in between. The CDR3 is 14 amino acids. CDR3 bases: TGTGCCAGCAGCTTAGATCGGGAGGGCTATGGCTACACCTTC. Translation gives CASSLDREGYGYTF.

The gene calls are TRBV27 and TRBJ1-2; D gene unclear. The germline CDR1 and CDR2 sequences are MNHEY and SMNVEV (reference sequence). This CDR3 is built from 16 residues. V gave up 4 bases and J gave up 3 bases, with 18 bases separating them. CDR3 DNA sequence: TGTGCCAGCAGTTATAGGACGGCGGGGTCGGACTATGGCTACACCTTC. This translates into CASSYRTAGSDYGYTF.

The CDR3 is CASSSGIAGGYEQYF. The DNA of the CDR3 is TGTGCCAGCAGCTCGGGCATAGCGGGAGGCTACGAGCAGTACTTC. The chain joins TRBV7-6 to TRBJ2-7; the match to TRBD2 covers 10 bases. J was trimmed by 3 bases and V by 4 bases; bases with no gene match: 6. Germline CDR1 SGHVS, CDR2 FNYEAQ. The CDR3 runs to 15 residues.

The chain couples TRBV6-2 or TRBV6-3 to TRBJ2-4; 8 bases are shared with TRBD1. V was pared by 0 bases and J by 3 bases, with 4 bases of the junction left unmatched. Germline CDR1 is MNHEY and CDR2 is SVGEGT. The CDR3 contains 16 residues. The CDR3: CASSYSRGLSKNIQYF. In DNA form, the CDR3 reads TGTGCCAGCAGTTACTCCAGGGGGCTTAGCAAAAACATTCAGTACTTC.

The CDR3 region has the DNA TGTGCCAGCAGCCCCGGGACAGGGAACGAAAAACTGTTTTTT. Translated, it gives CASSPGTGNEKLFF. V and J are TRBV11-2 and TRBJ1-4, with 9 bases lining up with TRBD1. Germline CDR1 reads SGHAT; CDR2 reads FQNNGV. V lost 5 bases to trimming and J lost 8 bases; unmatched junction nucleotides: 6. The CDR3 has 14 amino acids.

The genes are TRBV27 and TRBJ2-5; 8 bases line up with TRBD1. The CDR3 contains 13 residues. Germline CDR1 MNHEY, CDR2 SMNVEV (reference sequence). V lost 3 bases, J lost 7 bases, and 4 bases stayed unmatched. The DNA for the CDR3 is TGTGCCAGCAGTTTCGGACAGGGAGGGACCCAGTACTTC. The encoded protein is CASSFGQGGTQYF.

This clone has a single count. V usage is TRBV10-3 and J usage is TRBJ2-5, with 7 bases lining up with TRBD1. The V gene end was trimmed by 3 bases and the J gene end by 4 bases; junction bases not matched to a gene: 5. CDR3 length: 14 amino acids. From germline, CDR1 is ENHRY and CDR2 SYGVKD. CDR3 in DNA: TGTGCCATCAGTGATTCGACAGGGTCAGAGACCCAGTACTTC. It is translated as CAISDSTGSETQYF.

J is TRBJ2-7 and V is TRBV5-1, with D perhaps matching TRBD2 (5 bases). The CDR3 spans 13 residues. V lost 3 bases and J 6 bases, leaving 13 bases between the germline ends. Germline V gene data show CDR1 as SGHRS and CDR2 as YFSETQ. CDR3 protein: CASSSGLLGEQYF. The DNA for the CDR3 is TGCGCCAGCAGCTCTGGACTTCTTGGCGAGCAGTACTTC.

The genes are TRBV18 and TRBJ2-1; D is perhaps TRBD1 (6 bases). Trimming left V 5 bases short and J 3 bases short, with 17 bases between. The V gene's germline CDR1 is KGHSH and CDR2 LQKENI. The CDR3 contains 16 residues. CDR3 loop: CASSSTQGLSYNEQFF. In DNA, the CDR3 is TGTGCCAGCTCATCCACCCAGGGGCTTAGCTACAATGAGCAGTTCTTC.

In nucleotides, the CDR3 is TGTGCCAGCAGCTTCGGCCGCGGACAAGGCAATCAGCCCCAGCATTTT. It specifies CASSFGRGQGNQPQHF. The chain carries TRBV7-2 and TRBJ1-5; the D gene is possibly TRBD1 (5 bases). V lost 3 bases and J 2 bases, leaving 14 bases between the germline ends. CDR1 SGHTA and CDR2 FQGNSA come from the germline V gene. This CDR3 region has 16 residues. The entire variable domain, with the rest obtained from reference TRBV7-2 and TRBJ1-5, is as follows: GAGVSQSPSNKVTEKGKDVELRCDPISGHTALYWYRQSLGQGLEFLIYFQGNSAPDKSGLPSDRFSAERTGGSVSTLTIQRTQQEDSAVYLCASSFGRGQGNQPQHFGDGTRLSIL.

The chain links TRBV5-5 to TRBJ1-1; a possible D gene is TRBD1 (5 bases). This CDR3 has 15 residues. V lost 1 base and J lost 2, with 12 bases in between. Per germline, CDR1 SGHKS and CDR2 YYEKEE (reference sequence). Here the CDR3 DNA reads TGTGCCAGCAGCTTGCAAGGGGCGGGAAACACTGAAGCTTTCTTT. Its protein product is CASSLQGAGNTEAFF.

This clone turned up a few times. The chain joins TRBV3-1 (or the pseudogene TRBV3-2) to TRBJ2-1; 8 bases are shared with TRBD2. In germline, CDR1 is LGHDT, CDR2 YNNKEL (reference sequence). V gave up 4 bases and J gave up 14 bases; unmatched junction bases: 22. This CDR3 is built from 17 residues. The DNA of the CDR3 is TGTGCCAGCAGCCCGCTAGTCCCGGGCTCGGGGGGGCCTAGGGAGTTCTTC. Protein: CASSPLVPGSGGPREFF.

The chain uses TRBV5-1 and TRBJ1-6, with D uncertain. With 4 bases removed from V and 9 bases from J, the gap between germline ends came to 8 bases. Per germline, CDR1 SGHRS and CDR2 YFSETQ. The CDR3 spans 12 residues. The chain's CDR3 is CASSPSGSPLHF. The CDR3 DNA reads TGCGCCAGCAGCCCCTCAGGTTCACCCCTCCACTTT.

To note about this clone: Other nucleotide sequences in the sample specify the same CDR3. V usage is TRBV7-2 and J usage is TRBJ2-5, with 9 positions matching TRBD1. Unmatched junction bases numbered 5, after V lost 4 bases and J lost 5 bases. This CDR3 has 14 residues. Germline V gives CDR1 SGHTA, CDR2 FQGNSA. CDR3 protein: CASSSGQGWETQYF. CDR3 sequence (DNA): TGTGCCAGCAGCTCAGGACAGGGGTGGGAGACCCAGTACTTC. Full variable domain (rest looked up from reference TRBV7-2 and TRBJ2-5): GAGVSQSPSNKVTEKGKDVELRCDPISGHTALYWYRQSLGQGLEFLIYFQGNSAPDKSGLPSDRFSAERTGGSVSTLTIQRTQQEDSAVYLCASSSGQGWETQYFGPGTRLLVL.

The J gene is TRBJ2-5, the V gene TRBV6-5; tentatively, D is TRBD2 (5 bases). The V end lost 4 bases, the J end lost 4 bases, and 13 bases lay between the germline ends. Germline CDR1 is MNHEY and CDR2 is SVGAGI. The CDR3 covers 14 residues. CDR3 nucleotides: TGTGCCAGCAGTTCGGCGGTAGAGGGAGAGACCCAGTACTTC. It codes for CASSSAVEGETQYF.